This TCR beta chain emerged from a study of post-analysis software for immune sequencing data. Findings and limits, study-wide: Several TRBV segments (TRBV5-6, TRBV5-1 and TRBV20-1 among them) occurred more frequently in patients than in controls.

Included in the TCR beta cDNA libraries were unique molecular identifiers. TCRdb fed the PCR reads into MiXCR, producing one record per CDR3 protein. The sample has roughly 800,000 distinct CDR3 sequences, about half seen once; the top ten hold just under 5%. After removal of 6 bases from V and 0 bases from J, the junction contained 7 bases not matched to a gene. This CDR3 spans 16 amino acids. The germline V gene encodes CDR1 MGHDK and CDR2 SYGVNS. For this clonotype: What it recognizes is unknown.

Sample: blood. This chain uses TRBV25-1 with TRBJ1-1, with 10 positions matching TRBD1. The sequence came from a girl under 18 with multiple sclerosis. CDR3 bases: TGTGCCAGCAGGTCGGACAGGGGGGCCATGAACACTGAAGCTTTCTTT. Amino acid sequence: CASRSDRGAMNTEAFF.